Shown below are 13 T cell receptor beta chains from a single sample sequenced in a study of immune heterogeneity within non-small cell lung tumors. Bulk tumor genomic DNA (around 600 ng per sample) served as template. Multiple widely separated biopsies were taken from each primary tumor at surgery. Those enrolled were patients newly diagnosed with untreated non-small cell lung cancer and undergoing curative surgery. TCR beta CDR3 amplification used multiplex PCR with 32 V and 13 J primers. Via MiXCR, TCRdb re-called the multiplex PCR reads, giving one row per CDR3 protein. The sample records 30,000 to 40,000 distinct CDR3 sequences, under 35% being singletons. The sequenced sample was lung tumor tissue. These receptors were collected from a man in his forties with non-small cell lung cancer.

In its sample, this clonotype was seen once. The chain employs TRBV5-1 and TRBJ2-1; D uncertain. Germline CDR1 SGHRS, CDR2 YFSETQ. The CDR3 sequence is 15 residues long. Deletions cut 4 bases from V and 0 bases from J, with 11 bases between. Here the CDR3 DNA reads TGCGCCAGCAGCCCGCTGTTTAGCTCCTACAATGAGCAGTTCTTC. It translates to CASSPLFSSYNEQFF.

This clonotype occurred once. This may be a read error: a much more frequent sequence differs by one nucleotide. DNA of the CDR3: TGCAGTGCTAGAGATGGGCTAGCGGTAGGCTACTACGAGCAGTACTTC. It translates to CSARDGLAVGYYEQYF. This rearrangement joins TRBV20-1 to TRBJ2-7, with 7 bases matching TRBD2. This CDR3 contains 16 residues. Trimming cost V 0 bases and J 3 bases; bases outside gene matches: 11. Germline assignment: CDR1 DFQATT and CDR2 SNEGSKA (reference sequence).

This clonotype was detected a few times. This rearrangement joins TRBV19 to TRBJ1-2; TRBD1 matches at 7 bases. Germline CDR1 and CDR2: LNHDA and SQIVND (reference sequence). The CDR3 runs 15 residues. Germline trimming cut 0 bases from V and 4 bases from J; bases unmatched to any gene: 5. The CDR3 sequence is CASSIDMGQLYGYTF. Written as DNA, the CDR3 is TGTGCCAGTAGTATAGATATGGGACAGCTCTATGGCTACACCTTC.

In DNA form, the CDR3 reads TGTGCCAGCCGCGACAGGGGAAATGAAAAACTGTTTTTT. Its translation is CASRDRGNEKLFF. This chain uses TRBV27 with TRBJ1-4; 8 bases match TRBD1. V shed 8 bases, J shed 5 bases, and the junction held 4 bases outside the gene matches. The germline CDR1 and CDR2 sequences are MNHEY and SMNVEV (reference sequence). The CDR3 loop spans 13 amino acids.

CDR3 coding DNA: TGTGCCAGCAGTCCGACAGCGGAGACTGAAGCTTTCTTT. Its protein is CASSPTAETEAFF. The chain joins TRBV6-1 to TRBJ1-1; tentative D call: TRBD1 (5 bases). CDR3 length equals 13 residues. Trimming pared 5 bases from V and 5 bases from J, leaving 12 bases between. The V gene's germline CDR1 is MNHNS and CDR2 SASEGT.

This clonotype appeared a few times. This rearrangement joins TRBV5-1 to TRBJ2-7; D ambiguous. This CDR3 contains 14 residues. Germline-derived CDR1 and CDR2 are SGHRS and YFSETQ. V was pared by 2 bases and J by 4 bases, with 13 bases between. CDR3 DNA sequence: TGCGCCAGCAGCTTTGGCACTTTCAGTTACGAGCAGTACTTC. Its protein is CASSFGTFSYEQYF.

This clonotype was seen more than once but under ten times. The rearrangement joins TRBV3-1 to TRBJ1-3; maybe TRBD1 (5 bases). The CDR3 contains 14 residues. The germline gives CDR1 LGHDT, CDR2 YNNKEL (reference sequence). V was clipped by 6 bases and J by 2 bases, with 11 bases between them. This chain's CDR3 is CASSSGSTGNTIYF. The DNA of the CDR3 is TGTGCCAGCAGTTCAGGGAGTACTGGAAACACCATATATTTT. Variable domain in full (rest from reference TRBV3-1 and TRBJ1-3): DTAVSQTPKYLVTQMGNDKSIKCEQNLGHDTMYWYKQDSKKFLKIMFSYNNKELIINETVPNRFSPKSPDKAHLNLHINSLELGDSAVYFCASSSGSTGNTIYFGEGSWLTVV.

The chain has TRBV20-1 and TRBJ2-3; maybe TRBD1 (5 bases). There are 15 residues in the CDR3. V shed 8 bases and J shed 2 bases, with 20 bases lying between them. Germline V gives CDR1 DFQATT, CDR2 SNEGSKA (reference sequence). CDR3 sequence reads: CSSIKGATPTDTQYF. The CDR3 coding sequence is TGCAGTTCTATTAAAGGGGCCACTCCCACAGATACGCAGTATTTT.

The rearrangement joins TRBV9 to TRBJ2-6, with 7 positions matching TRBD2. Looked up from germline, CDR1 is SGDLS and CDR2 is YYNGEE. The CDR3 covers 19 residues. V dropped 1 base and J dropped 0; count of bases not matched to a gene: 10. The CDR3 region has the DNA TGTGCCAGCAGCGTACCCCTCCGGGGGGAGAGCTCTGGGGCCAACGTCCTGACTTTC. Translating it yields CASSVPLRGESSGANVLTF.

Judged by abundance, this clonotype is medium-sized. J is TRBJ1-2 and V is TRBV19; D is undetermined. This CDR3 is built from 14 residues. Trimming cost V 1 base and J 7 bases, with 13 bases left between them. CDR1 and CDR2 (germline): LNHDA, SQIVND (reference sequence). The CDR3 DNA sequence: TGTGCCAGTAGTATAGGAACCTCGGGAGGTGGCTACACCTTC. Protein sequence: CASSIGTSGGGYTF.

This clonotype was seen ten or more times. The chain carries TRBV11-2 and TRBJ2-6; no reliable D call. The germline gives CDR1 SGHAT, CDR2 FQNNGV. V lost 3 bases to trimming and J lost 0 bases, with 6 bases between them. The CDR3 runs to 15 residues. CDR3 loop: CASSFVSSGANVLTF. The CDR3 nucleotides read TGTGCCAGCAGCTTCGTGTCCTCTGGGGCCAACGTCCTGACTTTC.

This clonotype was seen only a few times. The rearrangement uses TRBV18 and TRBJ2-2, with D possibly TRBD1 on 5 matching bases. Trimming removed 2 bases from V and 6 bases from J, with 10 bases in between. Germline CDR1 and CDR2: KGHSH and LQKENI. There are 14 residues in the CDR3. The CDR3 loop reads CASSPNDSPGELFF. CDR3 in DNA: TGTGCCAGCTCACCAAACGACAGTCCCGGGGAGCTGTTTTTT.

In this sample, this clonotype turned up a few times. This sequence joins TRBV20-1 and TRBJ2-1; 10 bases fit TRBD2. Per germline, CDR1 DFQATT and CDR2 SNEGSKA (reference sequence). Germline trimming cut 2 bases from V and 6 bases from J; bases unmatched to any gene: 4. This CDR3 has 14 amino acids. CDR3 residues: CSARIAGGPNEQFF. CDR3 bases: TGCAGTGCTAGAATAGCGGGAGGTCCCAATGAGCAGTTCTTC.